These T cell receptor beta chains were read from a single sample in a study of vaccination effects on CD4 cells after COVID-19. The data were produced by immunoSEQ multiplex PCR, yet TCRdb's version contains in-frame clones alone and is incomplete. The sample holds nearly 45,000 clones, approximately 70% seen once. Their antigens remain unidentified. This material consisted of CD4+ T cells from PBMCs cultured with a peptide pool, taken before COVID-19 vaccination. The receptors derive from a human donor who had a prior SARS-CoV-2 infection. Each CDR3 is given with its conserved first and last residue. The D gene is left open where the match is weak. Rows may omit the clone size; those that give it use once, few, many or a size class.

size,J,V,D,CDR3,DNA
-,TRBJ2-1,TRBV24-1,TRBD1,CATSDLPGTGGRNEQFF,TGTGCCACCAGTGATTTGCCCGGGACAGGGGGTCGGAATGAGCAGTTCTTC
-,TRBJ1-4,TRBV19,-,CASRVIGEKLFF,TGTGCCAGTAGGGTAATCGGTGAAAAACTGTTTTTT
once,TRBJ2-2,TRBV4-3,-,CASSHRETTGELFF,TGCGCCAGCAGCCATAGGGAGACCACCGGGGAGCTGTTTTTT
-,TRBJ2-3,TRBV6-1,TRBD2,CASSERAGVEGYTQYF,TGTGCCAGCAGTGAACGGGCGGGGGTAGAAGGGTATACGCAGTATTTT
few,TRBJ2-2,TRBV7-3,-,CASSLRGGTGELFF,TGTGCCAGCAGCTTAAGGGGCGGGACCGGGGAGCTGTTTTTT
-,TRBJ1-3,TRBV10-3,-,CAISPHGNTIYF,TGTGCCATCAGTCCACACGGAAACACCATATATTTT
-,TRBJ2-3,TRBV9,-,CASSVVGTTDTQYF,TGTGCCAGCAGCGTAGTCGGGACCACAGATACGCAGTATTTT
-,TRBJ2-7,TRBV11-2,-,CASSLDIPLYEQYF,TGTGCCAGCAGCTTAGACATACCCCTCTACGAGCAGTACTTC
few,TRBJ2-5,TRBV10-3,-,CAISESGGGSETQYF,TGTGCCATCAGTGAGTCAGGAGGAGGGTCGGAGACCCAGTACTTC
-,TRBJ1-1,TRBV29-1,-,CSVLAQGDTEAFF,TGCAGCGTCTTGGCACAGGGAGACACTGAAGCTTTCTTT
-,TRBJ1-4,TRBV6-6,TRBD1,CASSYYRGLNEKLFF,TGTGCCAGCAGTTATTACAGGGGGCTTAATGAAAAACTGTTTTTT
-,TRBJ2-3,TRBV5-1,TRBD1,CASSAGTGGTDTQYF,TGCGCCAGCAGCGCCGGGACAGGGGGCACAGATACGCAGTATTTT
-,TRBJ2-7,TRBV5-1,TRBD1,CASSLHRGLNEQYF,TGCGCCAGCAGCTTGCACAGGGGTCTCAACGAGCAGTACTTC
-,TRBJ2-1,TRBV5-4,-,CASSAGGASSYNEQFF,TGTGCCAGCAGCGCCGGCGGGGCGAGCTCCTACAATGAGCAGTTCTTC
-,TRBJ1-3,TRBV15,-,CATSPYGSGNTIYF,TGTGCCACCAGCCCTTACGGGTCTGGAAACACCATATATTTT
-,TRBJ1-1,TRBV2,-,CASSEARGVKAFF,TGTGCCAGCAGTGAAGCGCGGGGGGTTAAAGCTTTCTTT
-,TRBJ2-5,TRBV4-3,-,CASSQDRAGAETQYF,TGCGCCAGCAGCCAAGATAGGGCAGGGGCAGAGACCCAGTACTTC
-,TRBJ1-1,TRBV2,TRBD1,CASTGDRVLRAFF,TGTGCCAGCACCGGGGACAGGGTCTTAAGGGCTTTCTTT
-,TRBJ2-7,TRBV5-4,-,CASSSGLGFDEQYF,TGTGCCAGCAGCTCGGGTCTGGGGTTCGACGAGCAGTACTTC
-,TRBJ2-7,TRBV6-5,TRBD1,CASRSGGLSYEQYF,TGTGCCAGCAGGTCAGGGGGCCTATCCTACGAGCAGTACTTC
-,TRBJ2-3,TRBV6-2/TRBV6-3,TRBD1,CASSSNRDRFSDTQYF,TGTGCCAGCAGTTCGAACCGGGACAGGTTCTCTGATACGCAGTATTTT
-,TRBJ2-7,TRBV9,TRBD2,CASSVEGLGSSEQYF,TGTGCCAGCAGCGTAGAAGGACTAGGTTCGTCCGAGCAGTACTTC
-,TRBJ2-3,TRBV5-1,TRBD1,CASSVQTGTDTQYF,TGCGCCAGCAGCGTCCAGACAGGGACAGATACGCAGTATTTT
-,TRBJ1-5,TRBV6-5,TRBD1,CASSPRQGWNQPQHF,TGTGCCAGCAGCCCCAGACAGGGATGGAATCAGCCCCAGCATTTT
-,TRBJ1-1,TRBV6-5,-,CASSYGPWAGTEAFF,TGTGCCAGCAGTTACGGACCCTGGGCGGGCACTGAAGCTTTCTTT
few,TRBJ2-6,TRBV14,-,CASSQDGTSGANVLTF,TGTGCCAGCAGCCAAGATGGCACCTCTGGGGCCAACGTCCTGACTTTC
-,TRBJ2-2,TRBV30,-,CACSGGSRPGELFF,TGTGCCTGCTCCGGAGGGTCAAGGCCCGGGGAGCTGTTTTTT
-,TRBJ1-1,TRBV19,-,CASSDSVNTEAFF,TGTGCCAGTAGTGACTCAGTGAACACTGAAGCTTTCTTT
many,TRBJ1-5,TRBV28,-,CASSLYRQPQHF,TGTGCCAGCAGTTTATATCGTCAGCCCCAGCATTTT
few,TRBJ1-4,TRBV9,TRBD1,CASSRTGSATNEKLFF,TGTGCCAGCAGCCGGACAGGATCTGCAACTAATGAAAAACTGTTTTTT
-,TRBJ2-5,TRBV2,TRBD2,CASSTGTSGEGETQYF,TGTGCCAGCAGTACCGGAACTAGCGGGGAGGGAGAGACCCAGTACTTC
-,TRBJ2-1,TRBV14,-,CASSPTGPYNEQFF,TGTGCCAGCAGTCCTACGGGGCCCTACAATGAGCAGTTCTTC
-,TRBJ2-5,TRBV4-2,-,CASSQVGAEQETQYF,TGTGCCAGCAGCCAAGTCGGTGCCGAGCAAGAGACCCAGTACTTC
-,TRBJ1-2,TRBV12-3/TRBV12-4,-,CASSLVREYGYTF,TGTGCCAGCAGTTTAGTCCGGGAGTATGGCTACACCTTC
few,TRBJ2-7,TRBV7-6,TRBD2,CASSLGTGGYYEQYF,TGTGCCAGCAGCTTAGGAACGGGAGGGTACTACGAGCAGTACTTC
-,TRBJ1-4,TRBV29-1,-,CSVGGTFNEKLFF,TGCAGCGTTGGAGGGACGTTTAATGAAAAACTGTTTTTT
few,TRBJ2-6,TRBV19,-,CASSARRDPSGANVLTF,TGTGCCAGTAGTGCCCGCCGGGATCCCTCTGGGGCCAACGTCCTGACTTTC
few,TRBJ1-2,TRBV5-4,TRBD1,CASSSGTERYGYTF,TGTGCCAGCAGCTCGGGGACAGAGAGGTATGGCTACACCTTC
-,TRBJ1-4,TRBV24-1,TRBD1,CATSDSRAGGRAGEKLFF,TGTGCCACCAGTGATTCCCGGGCAGGGGGCCGAGCAGGTGAAAAACTGTTTTTT
-,TRBJ2-7,TRBV5-6,TRBD1,CASSPLGQALFYEQYF,TGTGCCAGCAGCCCCCTGGGACAGGCACTTTTCTACGAGCAGTACTTC
-,TRBJ1-1,TRBV3-1/TRBV3-2,-,CASSPRGNTEAFF,TGTGCCAGCAGCCCTAGGGGGAACACTGAAGCTTTCTTT
-,TRBJ1-5,TRBV18,TRBD1,CASSPGTGNNQPQHF,TGTGCCAGCTCACCAGGGACAGGCAACAATCAGCCCCAGCATTTT
-,TRBJ2-7,TRBV3-1/TRBV3-2,TRBD1,CASSQVVGQSYEQYF,TGTGCCAGCAGCCAAGTCGTGGGACAGAGCTACGAGCAGTACTTC